A selection of T cell receptor beta chains follows, all from one sample in a study of T-cell reconstitution after alpha-beta-depleted transplantation in children. TCRdb reprocessed the PCR reads via MiXCR and lists one record per CDR3 protein. Among 350,000 to 400,000 distinct CDR3 sequences listed, about an eighth were seen once. The specimen was PBMCs, collected from the stem cell graft. These receptors all come from a human donor who donated a stem cell graft to a child with Fanconi anemia. CDR3s include the opening cysteine and the closing phenylalanine or tryptophan. A D gene is named only where the DNA matches it firmly. For some rows the clone size is stated as once, few or many, or as a class when expanded; others skip it.

TRBJ1-1 TRBV30 NA NA CAWSPPRTLEGEAFF TGTGCCTGGAGTCCACCCCGAACACTAGAGGGTGAAGCTTTCTTT
TRBJ2-3 TRBV20-1 many TRBD2 CATGGGYTDTQYF TGCGCTACGGGGGGAGGGTACACAGATACGCAGTATTTT
TRBJ2-1 TRBV6-5 NA NA CASSYWEDGVNEQFF TGTGCCAGCAGTTACTGGGAGGACGGGGTGAATGAGCAGTTCTTC
TRBJ2-5 TRBV3-1 NA NA CASSQDIRGTQYF TGTGCCAGCAGCCAAGATATAAGGGGGACCCAGTACTTC
TRBJ2-1 TRBV3-1 NA TRBD1 CASSPTGTGNNGQFF TGTGCCAGCAGCCCTACCGGGACAGGGAACAACGGGCAGTTCTTC
TRBJ2-2 TRBV18 NA NA CASSQTGEELFF TGTGCCAGCTCACAGACAGGCGAGGAGCTGTTTTTT
TRBJ2-1 TRBV20-1 NA NA CSARSGLWTPNSYNEQFF TGCAGTGCTAGATCGGGACTCTGGACTCCAAACTCCTACAATGAGCAGTTCTTC
TRBJ2-1 TRBV20-1 NA NA CSAPRGDYNEQFF TGCAGTGCTCCTAGGGGGGACTACAATGAGCAGTTCTTC
TRBJ1-2 TRBV5-1 NA TRBD1 CASSPTDRDYGYTF TGCGCCAGCAGCCCCACCGACAGGGACTATGGCTACACCTTC
TRBJ1-2 TRBV6-1 NA NA CASSEVRRGSNYGYTF TGTGCCAGCAGTGAAGTTCGGAGGGGGTCTAACTATGGCTACACCTTC